This TCR beta chain is from a study of shared clonotypes between healthy human individuals. Here immunoSEQ multiplex PCR was the method, and the copy in TCRdb shows in-frame clones only, minus some. The repertoire has about 1 million clones, around 76% of them found once; the top ten carry around 1.5%. The germline gives CDR1 SEHNR, CDR2 FQNEAQ (reference sequence). The CDR3 spans 16 residues. With V trimmed by 5 bases and J by 6 bases, 10 bases remained unmatched. Material for sequencing was memory CD4+ T cells sorted from blood. This sample's subset: CD45RA-negative fraction. The origin of this receptor is a man in his late teens or twenties in good health. V gene TRBV7-9 combines with J gene TRBJ2-7, with TRBD2 identical over 13 bases. In DNA, the CDR3 is TGTGCCAGCAGCCTAACTACCGGGACTAGCGGGACCGAGCAGTACTTC. This translates into CASSLTTGTSGTEQYF.